This TCR beta chain was sequenced in a study of sequential checkpoint blockade in melanoma. Study-wide background: Patients were randomized 1:1 to nivolumab-then-ipilimumab or ipilimumab-then-nivolumab first-line.

V gave up 5 bases and J gave up 0 bases; unmatched junction bases: 7. The CDR3 spans 16 residues. Germline V gene data show CDR1 as LNHDA and CDR2 as SQIVND (reference sequence). Regarding treatment: randomized to nivolumab then ipilimumab (arm A) or the reverse (arm B). Profiling relied on immunoSEQ multiplex PCR, and the TCRdb table lists in-frame clones only, not all of them. Of fewer than 45,000 clones in the sample, more than 80% were seen once. The receptor's source is a human donor with melanoma. Sequencing used CD8+ T cells sorted from blood (inferred from file names), obtained from a patient given nivolumab and ipilimumab in sequence. V and J are TRBV19 and TRBJ1-5; 7 bases fit TRBD1. In DNA, the CDR3 is TGTGCCAGTAGTCGGGACAGTCGATATAGCAATCAGCCCCAGCATTTT. Translation: CASSRDSRYSNQPQHF. The full variable domain, with the rest looked up from reference TRBV19 and TRBJ1-5, is DGGITQSPKYLFRKEGQNVTLSCEQNLNHDAMYWYRQDPGQGLRLIYYSQIVNDFQKGDIAEGYSVSREKKESFPLTVTSAQKNPTAFYLCASSRDSRYSNQPQHFGDGTRLSIL.